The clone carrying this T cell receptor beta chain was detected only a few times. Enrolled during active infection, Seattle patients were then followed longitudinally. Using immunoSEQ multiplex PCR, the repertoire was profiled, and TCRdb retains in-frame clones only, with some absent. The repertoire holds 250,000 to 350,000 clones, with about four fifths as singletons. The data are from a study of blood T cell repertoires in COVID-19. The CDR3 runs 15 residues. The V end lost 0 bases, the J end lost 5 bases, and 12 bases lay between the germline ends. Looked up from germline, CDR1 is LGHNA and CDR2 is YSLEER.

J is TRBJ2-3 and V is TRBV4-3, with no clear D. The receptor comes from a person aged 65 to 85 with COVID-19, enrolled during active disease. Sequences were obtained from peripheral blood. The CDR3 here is CASSQDTTVGDTQYF. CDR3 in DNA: TGCGCCAGCAGCCAAGATACCACAGTGGGAGATACGCAGTATTTT.